This T cell receptor beta chain was identified during a study of Tregs in tolerant kidney transplant recipients. V was trimmed by 0 bases and J by 0 bases, leaving 15 bases between them. Germline CDR1 reads MNHEY; CDR2 reads SMNVEV (reference sequence). The CDR3 runs to 17 residues. Mixed chimerism was transient after nonmyeloablative marrow transplants from related graft donors. Libraries were prepared by immunoSEQ multiplex PCR; TCRdb keeps only in-frame clonotypes and omits some of them. The sample carries tens of thousands of clones, roughly 90% recorded once. Sequenced material: CD4+ T cells from blood (PBMCs), taken 24 months after the transplant. The sequence came from a human patient who received a combined kidney and bone marrow transplant. A share of the T cells may be of graft donor origin. The chain couples TRBV27 to TRBJ2-7; TRBD2 is a possible D gene (6 bases). CDR3 DNA: TGTGCCAGCAGTTTATCCCCTAGGAGGGGTAGCTCCTACGAGCAGTACTTC. Translating gives CASSLSPRRGSSYEQYF.